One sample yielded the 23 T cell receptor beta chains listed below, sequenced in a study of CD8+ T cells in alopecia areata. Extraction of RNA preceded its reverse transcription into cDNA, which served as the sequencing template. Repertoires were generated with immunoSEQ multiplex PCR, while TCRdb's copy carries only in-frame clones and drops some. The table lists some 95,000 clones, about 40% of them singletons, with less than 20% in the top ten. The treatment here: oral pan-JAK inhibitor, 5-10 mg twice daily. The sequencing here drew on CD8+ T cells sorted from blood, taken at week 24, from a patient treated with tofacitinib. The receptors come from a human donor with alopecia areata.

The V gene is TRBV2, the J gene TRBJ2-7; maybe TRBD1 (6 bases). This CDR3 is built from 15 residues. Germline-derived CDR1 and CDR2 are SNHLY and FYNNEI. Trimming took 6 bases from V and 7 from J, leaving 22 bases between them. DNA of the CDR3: TGTGCCAGCAGCTCCGGGACACTTCCCTCCGAGGAGCAGTACTTC. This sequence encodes CASSSGTLPSEEQYF.

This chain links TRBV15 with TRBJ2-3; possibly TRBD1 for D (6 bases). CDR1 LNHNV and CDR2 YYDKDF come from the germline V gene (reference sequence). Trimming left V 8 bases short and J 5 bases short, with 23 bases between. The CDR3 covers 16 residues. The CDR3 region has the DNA TGTGCCACCGCTCCCCGACAGGATAGGGCTGGAGATACGCAGTATTTT. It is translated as CATAPRQDRAGDTQYF.

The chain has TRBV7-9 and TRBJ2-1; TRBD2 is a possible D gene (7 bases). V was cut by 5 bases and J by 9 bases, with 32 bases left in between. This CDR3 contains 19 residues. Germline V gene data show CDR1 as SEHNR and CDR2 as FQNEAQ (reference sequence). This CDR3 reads CASSLISSPGGHPGGEQFF. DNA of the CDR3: TGTGCCAGCAGCCTAATAAGTTCCCCCGGGGGCCACCCGGGAGGTGAGCAGTTCTTC.

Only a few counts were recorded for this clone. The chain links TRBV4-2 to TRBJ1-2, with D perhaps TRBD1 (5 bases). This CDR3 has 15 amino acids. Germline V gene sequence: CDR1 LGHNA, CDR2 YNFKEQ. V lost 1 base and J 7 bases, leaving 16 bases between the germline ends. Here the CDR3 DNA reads TGTGCCAGCAGCCAAGGGGTAGGGGTTGAGGTTGGCTACACCTTC. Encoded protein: CASSQGVGVEVGYTF.

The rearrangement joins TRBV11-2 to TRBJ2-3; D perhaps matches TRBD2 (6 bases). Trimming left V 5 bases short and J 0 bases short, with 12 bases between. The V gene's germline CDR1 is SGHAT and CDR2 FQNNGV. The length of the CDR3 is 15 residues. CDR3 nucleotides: TGTGCCAGCAGCCCATGGGCGGGGAGCACAGATACGCAGTATTTT. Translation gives CASSPWAGSTDTQYF.

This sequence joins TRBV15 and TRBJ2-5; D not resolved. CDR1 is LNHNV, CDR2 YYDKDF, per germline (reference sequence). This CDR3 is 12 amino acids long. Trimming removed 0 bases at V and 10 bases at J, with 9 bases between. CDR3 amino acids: CATSREERSQYF. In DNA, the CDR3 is TGTGCCACCAGCAGAGAGGAACGTAGCCAGTACTTC.

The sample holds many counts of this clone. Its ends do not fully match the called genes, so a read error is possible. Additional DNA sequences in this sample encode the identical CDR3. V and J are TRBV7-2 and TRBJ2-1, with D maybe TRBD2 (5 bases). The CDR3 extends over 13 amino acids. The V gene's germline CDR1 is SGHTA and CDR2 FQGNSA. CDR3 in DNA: TGCGCCAGCAGCCAAGAGGGTTCCAATGAGCAGTTCTTC. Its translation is CASSQEGSNEQFF.

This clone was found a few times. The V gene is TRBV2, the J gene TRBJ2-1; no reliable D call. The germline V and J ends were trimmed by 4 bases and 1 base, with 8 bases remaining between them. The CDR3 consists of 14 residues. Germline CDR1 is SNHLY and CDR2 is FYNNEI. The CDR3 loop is CASSVLGSYNEQFF. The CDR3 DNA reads TGTGCCAGCAGTGTCCTGGGGTCCTACAATGAGCAGTTCTTC.

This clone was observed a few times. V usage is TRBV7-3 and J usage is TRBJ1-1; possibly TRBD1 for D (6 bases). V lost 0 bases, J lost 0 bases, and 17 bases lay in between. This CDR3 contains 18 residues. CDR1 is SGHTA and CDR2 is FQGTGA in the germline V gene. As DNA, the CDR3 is TGTGCCAGCAGCTTAACCCGCGTCGGGGGCTCCGTGAACACTGAAGCTTTCTTT. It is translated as CASSLTRVGGSVNTEAFF.

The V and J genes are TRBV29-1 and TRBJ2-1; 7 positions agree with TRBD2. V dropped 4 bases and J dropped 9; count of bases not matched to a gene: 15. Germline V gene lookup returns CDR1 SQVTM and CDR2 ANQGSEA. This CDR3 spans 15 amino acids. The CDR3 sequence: CSVVLVRLAAGEQFF. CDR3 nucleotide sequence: TGCAGCGTTGTTTTGGTTCGGCTAGCGGCGGGTGAGCAGTTCTTC.

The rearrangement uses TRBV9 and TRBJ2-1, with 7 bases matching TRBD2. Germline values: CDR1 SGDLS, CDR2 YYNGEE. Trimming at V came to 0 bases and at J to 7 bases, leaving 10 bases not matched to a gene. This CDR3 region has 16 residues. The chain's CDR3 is CASSVDEGMGGNEQFF. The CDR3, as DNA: TGTGCCAGCAGCGTAGACGAGGGCATGGGAGGGAATGAGCAGTTCTTC.

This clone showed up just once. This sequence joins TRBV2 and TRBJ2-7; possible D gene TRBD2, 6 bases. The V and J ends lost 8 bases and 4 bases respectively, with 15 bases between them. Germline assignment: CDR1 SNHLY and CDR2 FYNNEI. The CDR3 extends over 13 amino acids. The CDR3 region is CASGAGMSYEQYF. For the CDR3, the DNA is TGTGCCAGCGGGGCGGGAATGAGTTACGAGCAGTACTTC. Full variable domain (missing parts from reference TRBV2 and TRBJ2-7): EPEVTQTPSHQVTQMGQEVILRCVPISNHLYFYWYRQILGQKVEFLVSFYNNEISEKSEIFDDQFSVERPDGSNFTLKIRSTKLEDSAMYFCASGAGMSYEQYFGPGTRLTVT.

CDR3 amino acids: CASSPSGGEAYGYTF. The CDR3 region has the DNA TGTGCCAGCAGCCCCTCGGGAGGGGAGGCCTATGGCTACACCTTC. The J gene is TRBJ1-2, the V gene TRBV9; D is perhaps TRBD1 (5 bases). This CDR3 contains 15 residues. Trimming removed 4 bases at V and 4 bases at J, with 17 bases between. Germline CDR1 reads SGDLS; CDR2 reads YYNGEE.

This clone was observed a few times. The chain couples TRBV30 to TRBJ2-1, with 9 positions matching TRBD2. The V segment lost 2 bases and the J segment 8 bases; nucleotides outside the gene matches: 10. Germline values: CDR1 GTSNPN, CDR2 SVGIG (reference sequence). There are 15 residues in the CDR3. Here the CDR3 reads CAWSLFGTSWDEQFF. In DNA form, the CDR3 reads TGTGCCTGGAGTTTGTTTGGGACTAGCTGGGATGAGCAGTTCTTC. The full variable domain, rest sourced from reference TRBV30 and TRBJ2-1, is SQTIHQWPATLVQPVGSPLSLECTVEGTSNPNLYWYRQAAGRGLQLLFYSVGIGQISSEVPQNLSASRPQDRQFILSSKKLLLSDSGFYLCAWSLFGTSWDEQFFGPGTRLTVL.

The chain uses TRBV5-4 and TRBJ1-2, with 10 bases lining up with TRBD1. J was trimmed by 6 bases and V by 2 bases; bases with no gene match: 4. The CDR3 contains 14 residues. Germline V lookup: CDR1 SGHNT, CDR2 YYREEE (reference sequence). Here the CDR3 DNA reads TGTGCCAGCAGCTTCCGGACAGGGGGTAATGGCTACACCTTC. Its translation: CASSFRTGGNGYTF. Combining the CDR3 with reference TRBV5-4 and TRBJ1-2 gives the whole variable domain ETGVTQSPTHLIKTRGQQVTLRCSSQSGHNTVSWYQQALGQGPQFIFQYYREEENGRGNFPPRFSGLQFPNYSSELNVNALELDDSALYLCASSFRTGGNGYTFGSGTRLTVV.

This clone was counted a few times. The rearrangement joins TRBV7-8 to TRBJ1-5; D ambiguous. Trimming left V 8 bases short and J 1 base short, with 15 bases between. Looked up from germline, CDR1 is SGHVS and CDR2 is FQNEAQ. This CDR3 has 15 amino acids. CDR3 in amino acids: CASEEGSGSNQPQHF. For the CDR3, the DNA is TGTGCCAGCGAAGAAGGGAGTGGAAGCAATCAGCCCCAGCATTTT.

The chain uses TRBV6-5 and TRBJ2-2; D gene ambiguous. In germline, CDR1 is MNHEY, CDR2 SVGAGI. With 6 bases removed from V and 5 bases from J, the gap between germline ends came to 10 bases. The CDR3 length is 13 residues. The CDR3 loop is CASSEARTGELFF. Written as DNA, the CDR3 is TGTGCCAGCAGCGAGGCGAGGACCGGGGAGCTGTTTTTT.

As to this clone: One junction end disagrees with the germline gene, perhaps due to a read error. The CDR3 spells CASSFPGQGLYEQYF. The CDR3 DNA is TGTGCCAGCAGTTTCCCCGGACAGGGCCTCTACGAGCAGTACTTC. This chain joins TRBV10-3 and TRBJ2-7; 8 bases match TRBD1. Germline lookup yields CDR1 ENHRY and CDR2 SYGVKD. The CDR3 extends over 15 amino acids.

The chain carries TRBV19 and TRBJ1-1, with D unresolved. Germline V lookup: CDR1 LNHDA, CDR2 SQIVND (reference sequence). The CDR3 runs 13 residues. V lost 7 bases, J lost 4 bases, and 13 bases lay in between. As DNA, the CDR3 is TGTGCCAGTAACCAGATGGGGAGCACTGAAGCTTTCTTT. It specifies CASNQMGSTEAFF. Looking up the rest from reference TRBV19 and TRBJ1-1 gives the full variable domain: DGGITQSPKYLFRKEGQNVTLSCEQNLNHDAMYWYRQDPGQGLRLIYYSQIVNDFQKGDIAEGYSVSREKKESFPLTVTSAQKNPTAFYLCASNQMGSTEAFFGQGTRLTVV.

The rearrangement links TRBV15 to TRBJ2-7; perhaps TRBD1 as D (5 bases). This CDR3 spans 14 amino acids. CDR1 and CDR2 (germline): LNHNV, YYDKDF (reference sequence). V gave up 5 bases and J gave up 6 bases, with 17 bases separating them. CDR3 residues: CATSRKTESGEQYF. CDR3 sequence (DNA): TGTGCCACCAGCCGGAAGACAGAATCCGGCGAGCAGTACTTC.

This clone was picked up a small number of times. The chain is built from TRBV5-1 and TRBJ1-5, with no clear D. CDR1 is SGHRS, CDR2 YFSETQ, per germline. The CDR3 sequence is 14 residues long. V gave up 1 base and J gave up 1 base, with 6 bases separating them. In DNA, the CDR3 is TGCGCCAGCAGCTTGCGTGGCAGCAATCAGCCCCAGCATTTT. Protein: CASSLRGSNQPQHF.

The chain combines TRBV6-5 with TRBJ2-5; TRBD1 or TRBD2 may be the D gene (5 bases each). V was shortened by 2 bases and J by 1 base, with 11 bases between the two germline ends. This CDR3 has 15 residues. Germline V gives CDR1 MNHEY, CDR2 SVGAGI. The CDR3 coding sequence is TGTGCCAGCAGTTACGAGGGGAGAACCCAAGAGACCCAGTACTTC. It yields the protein CASSYEGRTQETQYF.

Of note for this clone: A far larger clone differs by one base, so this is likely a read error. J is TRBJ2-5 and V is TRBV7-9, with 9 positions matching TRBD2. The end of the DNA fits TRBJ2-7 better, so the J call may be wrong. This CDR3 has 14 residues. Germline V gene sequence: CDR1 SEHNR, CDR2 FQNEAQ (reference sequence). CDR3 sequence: CASSLTSGNYEQYF. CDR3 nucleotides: TGTGCCAGCAGCTTGACTAGCGGTAACTACGAGCAGTACTTC.